The entry below describes one TCR beta chain. Its antigen remains unknown. This CDR3 is built from 13 residues. V lost 1 base and J lost 6, with 6 bases in between. The germline V gene encodes CDR1 MNHEY and CDR2 SVGAGI. From the RT-PCR reads, TCRdb called clonotypes with MiXCR, one entry per CDR3 protein. The sample lists about 650,000 distinct CDR3 sequences, 15% to 18% occurring once. These data originate in a study of response to subunit inactivated influenza vaccine. Findings and caveats of the study: It was the authors' suggestion that each seasonal influenza vaccination recruits few new T cells.

Sequenced here: PBMCs from blood, sampled about 13 days after vaccination. V and J are TRBV6-5 and TRBJ2-2; D is possibly TRBD1 (5 bases). The receptor comes from a man in his fifties or sixties who received an inactivated influenza vaccine. CDR3 region: CASSYYRSGELFF. CDR3 DNA: TGTGCCAGCAGTTACTACAGGTCCGGGGAGCTGTTTTTT.